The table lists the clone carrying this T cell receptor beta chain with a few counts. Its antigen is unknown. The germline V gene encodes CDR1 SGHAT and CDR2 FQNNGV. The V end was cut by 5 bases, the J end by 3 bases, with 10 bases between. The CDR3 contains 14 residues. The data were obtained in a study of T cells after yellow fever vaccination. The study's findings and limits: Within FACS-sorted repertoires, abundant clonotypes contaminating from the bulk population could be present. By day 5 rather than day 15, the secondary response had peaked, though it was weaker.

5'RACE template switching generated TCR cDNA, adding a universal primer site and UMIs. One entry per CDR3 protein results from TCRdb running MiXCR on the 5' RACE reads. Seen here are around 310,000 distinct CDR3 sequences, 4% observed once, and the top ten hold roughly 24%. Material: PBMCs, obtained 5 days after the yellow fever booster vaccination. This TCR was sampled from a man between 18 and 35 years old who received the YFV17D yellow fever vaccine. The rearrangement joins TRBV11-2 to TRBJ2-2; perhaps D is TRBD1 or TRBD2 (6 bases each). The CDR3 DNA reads TGTGCCAGCAGCCAACGGGGGCACACCGGGGAGCTGTTTTTT. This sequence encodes CASSQRGHTGELFF.